The entry that follows covers one T cell receptor beta chain sequence. Its antigen is currently unknown. Clones were sequenced by immunoSEQ multiplex PCR, and TCRdb holds only the in-frame ones, with some missing. The sample lists around 300,000 clones; about 88% were seen once. The data were obtained in a study of Ad26.COV2.S vaccination and SARS-CoV-2 variants. Study-wide results and limits: From the TCR breadth and depth analyses, total T cell responses may have been underestimated.

The treatment: approximately 18 received Ad26.COV2.S at low or high dose, single or two shots; several received placebo; per-sample allocation not given. Day 63 after the first injection of vaccine or placebo was the sampling time. V was shortened by 7 bases and J by 2 bases, with 17 bases between the two germline ends. This CDR3 is built from 15 residues. The germline V gene has CDR1 SGDLS and CDR2 YYNGEE. This chain links TRBV9 with TRBJ2-3; D gene uncertain. This clonotype originated in a person between 18 and 65 years old who received the Ad26.COV2.S COVID-19 vaccine or a placebo. The sequences come from peripheral blood, collected in a trial of Ad26.COV2.S vaccine versus placebo. The DNA for the CDR3 is TGTGCCAGCTCCGTCCAAGTGGACGCCACAGATACGCAGTATTTT. Translation gives CASSVQVDATDTQYF.